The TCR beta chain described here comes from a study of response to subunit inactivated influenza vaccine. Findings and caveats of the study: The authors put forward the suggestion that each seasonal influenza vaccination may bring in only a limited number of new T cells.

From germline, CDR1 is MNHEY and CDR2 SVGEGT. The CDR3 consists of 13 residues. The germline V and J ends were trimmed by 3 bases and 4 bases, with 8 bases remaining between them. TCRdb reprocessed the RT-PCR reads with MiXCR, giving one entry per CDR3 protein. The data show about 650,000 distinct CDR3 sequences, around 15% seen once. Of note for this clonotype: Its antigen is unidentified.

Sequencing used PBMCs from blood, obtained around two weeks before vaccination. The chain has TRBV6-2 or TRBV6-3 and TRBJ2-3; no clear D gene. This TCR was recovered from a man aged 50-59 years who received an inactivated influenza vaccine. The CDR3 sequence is CASSYFSPDTQYF. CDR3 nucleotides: TGTGCCAGCAGTTATTTCTCTCCAGATACGCAGTATTTT.